The T cell receptor beta chain under discussion was sequenced for a study of blood T cell repertoires in COVID-19. The CDR3 loop spans 15 amino acids. The V end lost 4 bases, the J end lost 4 bases, and 18 bases lay between the germline ends. Germline loops: CDR1 GTSNPN, CDR2 SVGIG (reference sequence). Clones were sequenced by immunoSEQ multiplex PCR, and TCRdb holds only the in-frame ones, with some missing. The table has 150,000 to 200,000 clones, approximately 85% seen once. Participant age was roughly 18 to 100 years, and participants resided in roughly 25 US areas. The rearrangement links TRBV30 to TRBJ2-3; perhaps TRBD1 as D (5 bases). The sample taken for sequencing was PBMCs or T cells enriched from blood (not recorded which). The sequence derives from a woman aged 18-35 years who had recovered from COVID-19. CDR3 protein: CAWKGRWGLPDTQYF. Here the CDR3 DNA reads TGTGCCTGGAAGGGTAGGTGGGGCCTTCCAGATACGCAGTATTTT.